The 21 T cell receptor beta chains listed next were all sequenced from one sample in a study of blood T cell repertoires in COVID-19. Some clones are missing from TCRdb's copy, which holds only in-frame ones; the method was immunoSEQ multiplex PCR. This sample has roughly 96,000 clones, with 75% to 85% found just once. Sequenced input: peripheral blood. These receptors were collected from a man in his 60s with acute or convalescent COVID-19.

The chain joins TRBV6-6 to TRBJ1-3; no clear D gene. Trimming removed 7 bases from V and 0 bases from J, with 16 bases in between. Germline lookup yields CDR1 MNHNY and CDR2 SVGAGI (reference sequence). The CDR3 consists of 16 residues. CDR3 residues: CASINIQASSGNTIYF. Here the CDR3 DNA reads TGTGCCAGCATCAATATCCAGGCTTCCTCTGGAAACACCATATATTTT.

V and J are TRBV19 and TRBJ1-2; D uncertain. The CDR3 totals 11 residues. Looked up from germline, CDR1 is LNHDA and CDR2 is SQIVND (reference sequence). V lost 6 bases, J lost 7 bases, and 9 bases lay in between. In DNA, the CDR3 is TGTGCCAGTAGAGGTGCGGGTGGCTACACCTTC. This gives the protein CASRGAGGYTF. Full variable domain (rest looked up from reference TRBV19 and TRBJ1-2): DGGITQSPKYLFRKEGQNVTLSCEQNLNHDAMYWYRQDPGQGLRLIYYSQIVNDFQKGDIAEGYSVSREKKESFPLTVTSAQKNPTAFYLCASRGAGGYTFGSGTRLTVV.

V and J are TRBV10-3 and TRBJ2-3; D call uncertain. CDR1 is ENHRY, CDR2 SYGVKD, per germline. Between the trimmed V and J ends, which lost 3 bases and 3 bases, there was a span of 16 bases. The CDR3 has 16 amino acids. CDR3 sequence (DNA): TGTGCCATCAGTGATCTGAGCCCCTCCCCAACAGATACGCAGTATTTT. Protein product: CAISDLSPSPTDTQYF.

V usage is TRBV9 and J usage is TRBJ2-3, with TRBD1 identical over 9 bases. CDR1 and CDR2 (germline): SGDLS, YYNGEE. The CDR3 has 15 amino acids. With V trimmed by 4 bases and J by 3 bases, 6 bases remained unmatched. The CDR3 DNA is TGTGCCAGCAGCCCCTCCGGGACAGGGACAGATACGCAGTATTTT. It codes for CASSPSGTGTDTQYF.

V is TRBV12-5 and J is TRBJ1-1; D is perhaps TRBD1 (6 bases). The CDR3 runs to 14 residues. The V gene's germline CDR1 is LGHNT and CDR2 FRNRAP. V shed 0 bases and J shed 1 base, with 6 bases lying between them. The CDR3 is CASGLVQGNTEAFF. CDR3 DNA: TGTGCTAGTGGTTTGGTACAGGGGAACACTGAAGCTTTCTTT.

This clone was seen a few times. This chain uses TRBV20-1 with TRBJ1-5; D is possibly TRBD1 (5 bases). Per germline, CDR1 DFQATT and CDR2 SNEGSKA (reference sequence). CDR3 size: 14 residues. V shed 3 bases and J shed 0 bases, with 9 bases lying between them. DNA for the CDR3: TGCAGTGCTAGTAAAGGGGATAGCAATCAGCCCCAGCATTTT. The encoded protein is CSASKGDSNQPQHF.

CDR3 amino acids: CASSLGRGTEAFF. CDR3 DNA sequence: TGTGCCAGTAGTCTGGGCAGGGGAACTGAAGCTTTCTTT. The chain is built from TRBV19 and TRBJ1-1; D possibly corresponds to TRBD1 (6 bases). Between the trimmed V and J ends, which lost 5 bases and 5 bases, there was a span of 12 bases. The CDR3 sequence is 13 residues long. In germline, CDR1 is LNHDA, CDR2 SQIVND (reference sequence).

Written as DNA, the CDR3 is TGTGCCAGCAGCTTCCGACAGGGCTGGGACACCATATATTTT. This encodes CASSFRQGWDTIYF. V gene TRBV9 combines with J gene TRBJ1-3; 7 positions match TRBD1. The germline V gene encodes CDR1 SGDLS and CDR2 YYNGEE. J gave up 8 bases and V 4 bases, and 9 bases lay outside the gene matches. This CDR3 has 14 amino acids.

The rearrangement joins TRBV7-9 to TRBJ1-4, with TRBD1 as a possible D gene (5 bases). Per germline, CDR1 SEHNR and CDR2 FQNEAQ (reference sequence). This CDR3 is built from 14 residues. Trimming removed 5 bases at V and 7 bases at J, with 14 bases between. CDR3 sequence: CASSPAGGREKLFF. Written as DNA, the CDR3 is TGTGCCAGCAGCCCGGCGGGGGGTCGTGAAAAACTGTTTTTT. Combining the CDR3 with reference TRBV7-9 and TRBJ1-4 gives the whole variable domain DTGVSQNPRHKITKRGQNVTFRCDPISEHNRLYWYRQTLGQGPEFLTYFQNEAQLEKSRLLSDRFSAERPKGSFSTLEIQRTEQGDSAMYLCASSPAGGREKLFFGSGTQLSVL.

CDR3: CASSVQGGLNTEAFF. CDR3 bases: TGTGCCAGCAGCGTTCAAGGGGGTTTGAACACTGAAGCTTTCTTT. This rearrangement joins TRBV9 to TRBJ1-1; possible D gene TRBD1, 6 bases. This CDR3 has 15 residues. V lost 2 bases and J 0 bases, leaving 11 bases between the germline ends. The germline V gene has CDR1 SGDLS and CDR2 YYNGEE.

The chain couples TRBV11-3 to TRBJ1-2; TRBD1 is a possible D gene (5 bases). The germline V and J ends were trimmed by 2 bases and 3 bases, with 7 bases remaining between them. The CDR3 is 13 residues long. Germline loops: CDR1 SGHNT, CDR2 YENEEA. The CDR3 loop is CASSLKTDYGYTF. CDR3 bases: TGTGCCAGCAGCTTAAAGACAGACTATGGCTACACCTTC.

The rearrangement joins TRBV6-5 to TRBJ1-2; tentative D call: TRBD1 (5 bases). The CDR3 spans 13 residues. Germline values: CDR1 MNHEY, CDR2 SVGAGI. The germline V and J ends were trimmed by 2 bases and 4 bases, with 8 bases remaining between them. The CDR3 bases are TGTGCCAGCAGTTACGACAGTGGCTATGGCTACACCTTC. Encoded protein: CASSYDSGYGYTF.

The chain carries TRBV6-2 or TRBV6-3 and TRBJ2-1; 7 bases agree with TRBD2. Per germline, CDR1 MNHEY and CDR2 SVGEGT. This CDR3 has 16 residues. Trimming removed 1 base from V and 9 bases from J; junction bases left unmatched: 12. In DNA form, the CDR3 reads TGTGCCAGCAGTTACTTTTTACTAGCGCCTGCCAGTGAGCAGTTCTTC. Amino acid sequence: CASSYFLLAPASEQFF.

The V gene is TRBV2, the J gene TRBJ1-4; D is unclear. CDR3 length: 13 amino acids. The V gene's germline CDR1 is SNHLY and CDR2 FYNNEI. Between the trimmed V and J ends, which lost 3 bases and 4 bases, there was a span of 6 bases. This CDR3 is CASSEDFNEKLFF. CDR3 DNA: TGTGCCAGCAGTGAGGACTTTAATGAAAAACTGTTTTTT.

The chain is built from TRBV5-8 and TRBJ1-5, with TRBD1 matching 9 bases. Germline assignment: CDR1 SGHTS and CDR2 YDEGEE. This CDR3 is built from 15 residues. With V trimmed by 4 bases and J by 6 bases, 8 bases remained unmatched. The CDR3 sequence is CASSLATGGLQPQHF. The CDR3 coding sequence is TGTGCCAGCAGCCTCGCGACAGGGGGTCTTCAGCCCCAGCATTTT.

This clone has only one observation. V gene TRBV6-5 combines with J gene TRBJ2-2; D perhaps matches TRBD2 (6 bases). From germline, CDR1 is MNHEY and CDR2 SVGAGI. This CDR3 comprises 14 residues. With 5 bases removed from V and 5 bases from J, the gap between germline ends came to 12 bases. The CDR3 spells CASSNVGGTGELFF. The CDR3 region has the DNA TGTGCCAGCAGTAACGTGGGGGGAACCGGGGAGCTGTTTTTT.

The rearrangement links TRBV5-6 to TRBJ1-2; TRBD1 aligns across 9 bases. This CDR3 contains 14 residues. V lost 3 bases, J lost 5 bases, and 5 bases stayed unmatched. The germline V gene has CDR1 SGHDT and CDR2 YYEEEE. The CDR3 region has the DNA TGTGCCAGCAGCTCTTCACAGGGGGCTTATGGCTACACCTTC. Its translation: CASSSSQGAYGYTF. Complete variable domain (other parts from reference TRBV5-6 and TRBJ1-2): DAGVTQSPTHLIKTRGQQVTLRCSPKSGHDTVSWYQQALGQGPQFIFQYYEEEERQRGNFPDRFSGHQFPNYSSELNVNALLLGDSALYLCASSSSQGAYGYTFGSGTRLTVV.

This clone was seen just once. The chain employs TRBV15 and TRBJ2-5; tentative D call: TRBD1 (5 bases). Between the trimmed V and J ends, which lost 3 bases and 5 bases, there was a span of 19 bases. The length of the CDR3 is 16 residues. CDR1 and CDR2 from the germline V gene are LNHNV and YYDKDF (reference sequence). CDR3 DNA sequence: TGTGCCACCAGCAGTTCACAGGAGAATCGGCGGGAGACCCAGTACTTC. As protein: CATSSSQENRRETQYF. Drawing the rest from reference TRBV15 and TRBJ2-5, the complete variable domain is DAMVIQNPRYQVTQFGKPVTLSCSQTLNHNVMYWYQQKSSQAPKLLFHYYDKDFNNEADTPDNFQSRRPNTSFCFLDIRSPGLGDTAMYLCATSSSQENRRETQYFGPGTRLLVL.

The rearrangement uses TRBV30 and TRBJ1-2, with D perhaps TRBD1 (6 bases). The V gene's germline CDR1 is GTSNPN and CDR2 SVGIG (reference sequence). Trimming pared 4 bases from V and 7 bases from J, leaving 19 bases between. The CDR3 is 14 residues long. The DNA for the CDR3 is TGTGCCTGGACTCGAGGACAGAACTGGTCTGGCTACACCTTC. As protein: CAWTRGQNWSGYTF. Full variable domain (remainder filled in from reference TRBV30 and TRBJ1-2): SQTIHQWPATLVQPVGSPLSLECTVEGTSNPNLYWYRQAAGRGLQLLFYSVGIGQISSEVPQNLSASRPQDRQFILSSKKLLLSDSGFYLCAWTRGQNWSGYTFGSGTRLTVV.

This clone was detected ten times or more. The chain links TRBV5-4 to TRBJ2-2; D may be TRBD1 (5 bases). CDR1 is SGHNT, CDR2 YYREEE, per germline (reference sequence). The V gene lost 0 bases and the J gene lost 2 bases, with 11 bases spanning the gap. The CDR3 consists of 16 residues. CDR3 coding DNA: TGTGCCAGCAGCTTGGGACAGACCTTAAACACCGGGGAGCTGTTTTTT. Translating it yields CASSLGQTLNTGELFF.

This clone was seen only once. This chain joins TRBV7-8 and TRBJ2-5, with 7 positions matching TRBD1. This CDR3 is 15 amino acids long. CDR1 is SGHVS, CDR2 FQNEAQ, per germline. V shed 6 bases and J 5 bases; nucleotides not matched to a gene: 12. CDR3 nucleotides: TGTGCCAGCAGAACGACCCACAGGGGAGAGGAGACCCAGTACTTC. It specifies CASRTTHRGEETQYF.